This T cell receptor (beta chain) is from a study of post-analysis software for immune sequencing data. Background on the study: Recorded subtypes: relapsing-remitting, secondary progressive, progressive-relapsing; some patients unannotated.

General study findings and limits: The normalized Chao1 diversity of multiple sclerosis patients was significantly lower than that of controls. In patients, TRBV5-6, TRBV5-1 and TRBV20-1 belonged to five or six TRBV segments found more frequently than in controls. F-measure co-clustering was strong for batch-matched samples.

Included in the TCR beta cDNA libraries were unique molecular identifiers. Input of roughly 0.95 to 10 million T cells yielded a few hundred thousand cDNA molecules. TCRdb re-called the PCR reads with MiXCR, one entry per CDR3 protein. The table shows hundreds of thousands of distinct CDR3 sequences, with approximately 59% occurring only once. The CDR3 is 13 amino acids. The V gene lost 1 base and the J gene lost 4 bases, with 8 bases spanning the gap. Germline V gene lookup returns CDR1 MGHRA and CDR2 YSYEKL. Comment on this clonotype: As yet, its antigen is unknown.

V gene TRBV4-1 combines with J gene TRBJ2-7; D is ambiguous. Sequencing was performed on blood. This TCR was sampled from a girl aged 2 to 10 with multiple sclerosis. CDR3 region: CASSQAPGYEQYF. The CDR3, as DNA: TGCGCCAGCAGCCAAGCACCGGGTTACGAGCAGTACTTC.